A single sample is the source of the 15 T cell receptor beta chains below, sequenced in a study of T cell repertoires in cytomegalovirus infection. These receptors are not linked to any known antigen. TCRdb called the reads again in MiXCR, with one record for every CDR3 protein. The sample carries roughly 990,000 distinct CDR3 sequences, around 31% recorded once. Sequences were derived from cultured CD8+ T cells from PBMCs, sampled from culture after CMV antigen stimulation. These receptors were taken from a human donor in good health (CMV status not recorded). Some clones in this sample may be carry-over from other donors' samples.

This clonotype was detected a few times. The chain uses TRBV7-9 and TRBJ1-5, with D perhaps TRBD1 (6 bases). This CDR3 is 14 amino acids long. V was cut by 5 bases and J by 3 bases, with 11 bases left in between. The germline V gene encodes CDR1 SEHNR and CDR2 FQNEAQ (reference sequence). DNA for the CDR3: TGTGCCAGCAGCCGGACAGACTACAATCAGCCCCAGCATTTT. The encoded protein is CASSRTDYNQPQHF.

The V gene is TRBV27, the J gene TRBJ1-1, with 10 bases matching TRBD1. The CDR3 covers 15 residues. The germline V gene encodes CDR1 MNHEY and CDR2 SMNVEV (reference sequence). Trimming took 5 bases from V and 1 from J; bases not matched to a gene: 4. In DNA, the CDR3 is TGTGCCAGCAGTGGGGGACAGGGGACGAACACTGAAGCTTTCTTT. Its protein is CASSGGQGTNTEAFF.

Turning to this clonotype: At one boundary the junction diverges from the germline segment, which might be a read error. The V and J genes are TRBV10-3 and TRBJ2-1, with D perhaps matching TRBD2 (6 bases). The CDR3 loop spans 13 amino acids. Germline CDR1 and CDR2: ENHRY and SYGVKD. The CDR3 DNA is TGTACCATCATGGGAGGAGGGAACAATGAGCAGTTCTTC. This gives the protein CTIMGGGNNEQFF.

V is TRBV19 and J is TRBJ1-5; D gene unclear. V was clipped by 0 bases and J by 5 bases, with 14 bases between them. The germline CDR1 and CDR2 sequences are LNHDA and SQIVND (reference sequence). CDR3 length: 16 residues. CDR3 DNA sequence: TGTGCCAGTAGTATAGACGTTTGGGGTACTCATCAGCCCCAGCATTTT. The encoded protein is CASSIDVWGTHQPQHF.

The chain joins TRBV19 to TRBJ2-1, with D perhaps matching TRBD2 (6 bases). V was shortened by 6 bases and J by 0 bases, with 12 bases between the two germline ends. This CDR3 contains 15 residues. Germline CDR1 reads LNHDA; CDR2 reads SQIVND (reference sequence). The CDR3: CASRLSGSSYNEQFF. As DNA, the CDR3 is TGTGCCAGTAGACTTAGCGGAAGCTCCTACAATGAGCAGTTCTTC.

The chain recombines TRBV6-5 with TRBJ2-5; D is undetermined. Trimming shortened V by 10 bases and J by 5 bases, and 14 bases separated the two germline ends. Germline assignment: CDR1 MNHEY and CDR2 SVGAGI. CDR3 length: 12 amino acids. CDR3 in amino acids: CATSVGEETQYF. As DNA, the CDR3 is TGTGCCACCTCAGTAGGAGAGGAGACCCAGTACTTC.

The table lists this clonotype with a few counts. The rearrangement joins TRBV14 to TRBJ2-7; D remains unclear. The CDR3 spans 14 residues. From germline, CDR1 is SGHDN and CDR2 FVKESK. Trimming took off 1 base at V and 4 bases at J, with 11 bases between the two ends. The CDR3 reads CASSQVSRKYEQYF. CDR3 bases: TGTGCCAGCAGCCAAGTATCCCGGAAATACGAGCAGTACTTC.

Details on this clonotype: With a much larger clone just one base away, this may be a read error. The chain links TRBV7-6 to TRBJ2-5; 10 bases map to TRBD2. Germline V lookup: CDR1 SGHVS, CDR2 FNYEAQ. This CDR3 contains 16 residues. CDR3: CASSLRLAGYQETQHF. The DNA of the CDR3 is TGTGCCAGCAGCCTCAGACTAGCGGGCTACCAAGAGACCCAGCACTTC.

The genes are TRBV12-5 and TRBJ2-2; no reliable D call. This CDR3 contains 13 residues. CDR1 and CDR2 from the germline V gene are LGHNT and FRNRAP. V lost 6 bases and J 1 base, leaving 6 bases between the germline ends. CDR3 in amino acids: CASGTQNTGELFF. For the CDR3, the DNA is TGTGCTAGTGGGACTCAGAACACCGGGGAGCTGTTTTTT.

The V gene is TRBV7-6, the J gene TRBJ2-1; the match to TRBD2 covers 12 bases. Germline loops: CDR1 SGHVS, CDR2 FNYEAQ. The CDR3 is made up of 18 amino acids. Trimming took 2 bases from V and 5 from J; bases not matched to a gene: 10. CDR3 loop: CASSLYLAGGPSHNEQFF. Written as DNA, the CDR3 is TGTGCCAGCAGCTTATATCTAGCGGGGGGGCCCAGCCACAATGAGCAGTTCTTC.

V is TRBV12-3 or TRBV12-4 and J is TRBJ1-5, with D uncertain. The CDR3 contains 15 residues. V lost 7 bases, J lost 4 bases, and 17 bases lay in between. CDR3 DNA: TGTGCCAGCACCAACTTAGCCTGGAGAAATCAGCCCCAGCATTTT. Encoded protein: CASTNLAWRNQPQHF.

V gene TRBV28 combines with J gene TRBJ2-5; a weak D match, TRBD2 (5 bases). V was shortened by 6 bases and J by 1 base, with 12 bases between the two germline ends. CDR1 is MDHEN and CDR2 is SYDVKM in the germline V gene. The CDR3 runs 14 residues. As DNA, the CDR3 is TGTGCCAGCAGCCCCCGGGGTCTCCAAGAGACCCAGTACTTC. Its translation is CASSPRGLQETQYF. Full variable domain (rest looked up from reference TRBV28 and TRBJ2-5): DVKVTQSSRYLVKRTGEKVFLECVQDMDHENMFWYRQDPGLGLRLIYFSYDVKMKEKGDIPEGYSVSREKKERFSLILESASTNQTSMYLCASSPRGLQETQYFGPGTRLLVL.

This clonotype has more than one count but fewer than ten. The genes are TRBV11-2 and TRBJ2-3; TRBD2 agrees at 14 bases. The V and J ends lost 5 bases and 5 bases, in that order; junction bases with no gene match: 9. The CDR3 is made up of 17 amino acids. In germline, CDR1 is SGHAT, CDR2 FQNNGV. The CDR3 spells CASSPPYGLAGGDTQYF. CDR3 DNA sequence: TGTGCCAGCAGCCCACCCTATGGACTAGCGGGAGGAGATACGCAGTATTTT.

This clonotype was observed a handful of times. The rearrangement uses TRBV6-1 and TRBJ2-7; weak D call: TRBD1 (6 bases). Trimming left V 6 bases short and J 3 bases short, with 18 bases between. CDR1 is MNHNS, CDR2 SASEGT, per germline. The CDR3 runs 15 residues. The CDR3 spells CASSFTGMTNYEQYF. CDR3 sequence (DNA): TGTGCCAGCAGCTTTACAGGGATGACTAACTACGAGCAGTACTTC.

The table lists this clonotype with a few counts. The chain links TRBV6-1 to TRBJ1-5; unclear D gene. Germline assignment: CDR1 MNHNS and CDR2 SASEGT. The V and J ends lost 2 bases and 3 bases respectively, with 11 bases between them. The CDR3 is 15 amino acids. The chain's CDR3 is CASSESGGDNQPQHF. CDR3 in DNA: TGTGCCAGCAGTGAATCGGGCGGGGACAATCAGCCCCAGCATTTT.